The sequence of this TCR beta chain was determined in a study of cytomegalovirus exposure and HLA in healthy donors (dated by TCRdb to 2016 to 2017). Notes on the research overall: An earlier analysis of roughly 630 of the donors reported 250 to 350 Gb of sequence data and around 120 million unique TCR beta sequences from roughly 200 million T cells. An early release that covered fewer than 800 HLA-typed donors contained about 300 gigabases of sequencing data and around 80 million unique TCR sequences. Of the 350 to 400 genotyped donors, approximately 82% fell in the genetic ancestry cluster associated with self-reported Caucasian donors. The study aimed to test whether cataloging public T cell receptors could reveal signatures of past pathogen exposure. The T cell repertoires of around 730 subjects were profiled by immunosequencing and related to cytomegalovirus serostatus. In addition to the first cohort of 650 to 800 subjects, a separate validation cohort of under 150 different subjects was used. High-throughput TCR immunosequencing, statistical association of individual TCRs with disease status, and machine learning were combined to predict cytomegalovirus infection status. A later analysis re-analyzed previously published TCR beta repertoires from 550 to 700 donors and added high-resolution HLA genotyping to study TCR occurrence patterns. Rather than using new phenotypic data, the later analysis identified candidate immune exposures from TCR beta sequences and from how often those sequences occurred across donors. An earlier analysis of approximately 640 of the donors applied high-throughput TCR beta sequencing to assess whether each TCR beta V gene segment acted as functional or pseudogenic. Donor age, sex, ethnicity and CMV serostatus were compiled alongside the repertoire data. A later genetic analysis took genome-wide SNP genotypes for about 65% of the roughly 670 donors and used that subset as a discovery cohort. All discovery cohort repertoires had been generated on a single sequencing platform. Both class I and class II loci were covered by HLA typing, at four-digit resolution. The number of donors typed differed by locus, with roughly 629-640 for A, B, C, DRB1 and DQB1, 522 for DQA1, over 600 for DPA1, and some 450 for DPB1. Roughly five DR-DQ haplotypes were handled as single units for association and clustering, since linkage in the cohort was strong. Among roughly 370 genotyped donors of the cohort, an average of around 240,000 unique TCR beta nucleotide sequences were sequenced per donor, roughly 20% of them non-productive.

Results and caveats for the whole study, not just this receptor: In a later analysis, HLA-associated TCR beta chains were found to be more clonally expanded and to have lower generation probabilities than equally common non-associated chains. Presence/absence analyses assumed roughly uniform sequencing depth across donors, an assumption that may not hold. An association between a missense DCLRE1C variant and V-gene and J-gene trimming of TCR beta chains was found in a later genetic analysis and replicated in an independent cohort. In a later analysis, several top co-occurrence clusters were reported to appear linked to parvovirus B19, influenza, CMV and Epstein-Barr virus. Correlated functional status among segregating V segments might be attributable to linkage disequilibrium, but an unknown experimental factor could not be ruled out. Because counts were too low, roughly 16 rarely observed V segments, including chromosome 9 orphons, were excluded from the earlier analysis of about 500 of the donors. A later genetic analysis reported fewer N-insertions in productive TCRs among donors in an Asian-associated ancestry cluster than the roughly 620-donor mean. The only immune exposure information available for the cohort was CMV serostatus. According to a later analysis, TCR association rates differed among HLA loci, with DRB1 alleles showing the most associated TCRs and HLA-C alleles showing the fewest. The cohort was sequenced for TCR beta chains only, and without alpha or paired-chain data the features that could be detected were limited. A few of the identified cytomegalovirus-associated TCR beta chains were confirmed in vitro to be specific for cytomegalovirus antigens. Some IMGT-functional V segments, including TRBV6-2 and TRBV6-3, could not be distinguished by the 87-base-pair reads and were therefore excluded. A further reported finding was that TCR beta sequences accurately predicted the HLA-A and HLA-B alleles for most subjects in the first cohort. A cluster of highly shared sequence variants was judged likely to represent a technical artifact of the sequencing pipeline. A later analysis found that most CMV-associated TCR beta chains appeared HLA-restricted, with HLA associations seemingly driven largely by CMV exposure. In both the original and validation cohorts, the classifier was reported to diagnose cytomegalovirus status with high specificity and sensitivity. HLA typing was unavailable for some donors at each locus, so association tests used only the typed subset. When HLA alleles, especially DR and DQ, strongly co-occurred, attributing TCR associations to individual alleles was difficult. In an earlier analysis of around 600 of the donors, most TCR beta V segments were observed in productive rearrangements about 90% or about 30% of the time, broadly matching IMGT annotations. The study listed 150 to 200 TCR beta chains as associated with cytomegalovirus. Specific HLA alleles were associated with about 17,000 TCR beta sequences at a false discovery rate of 0.05 in a later analysis. It was suggested by the authors that the approach could potentially be generalized to other disease states and immunological phenotypes. Most TCR sequences were observed very rarely across donors, whereas some public TCRs were present in many individuals.

Concerning this clone itself: Its antigen is not yet known.

The cohort comprised 666 healthy bone marrow donors. At the time of sampling, all cohort members were nominally healthy, though unrecorded immune exposures were likely present. The donor was CMV seronegative and belonged to the group of under 400 seronegative cohort members. A peripheral blood sample was provided by each donor, and peripheral blood mononuclear cells were used for TCR beta sequencing. The Qiagen DNeasy Blood Extraction Kit was used to extract genomic DNA from the blood cell samples. V loses 4 bases at its end and J loses 7 bases; junction bases beyond the gene matches: 9. From a lookup of the germline V gene, CDR1 and CDR2 are SGHRS and YFSETQ. From the cysteine through the phenylalanine, the CDR3 covers 15 amino acids. Only the CDR3 part of the read is kept: 45 bases, read in frame from the first base. The library came from the immunoSEQ multiplex PCR assay. A mixture of 60 forward primers for TCR Vbeta segments and 13 reverse primers for TCR Jbeta segments was used in the multiplex PCR. A multiplex PCR assay on genomic DNA amplified the CDR3 region of rearranged TCR beta genes. Amplified TCR beta libraries were sequenced as 87-base-pair reads on the Illumina HiSeq System. As for how the authors treated the data: A later analysis tallied 75 million to 95 million unique TCR beta chains across the 666 repertoires, and some 10 million of those chains were shared by two or more donors. A nearest-neighbor algorithm error-corrected the raw reads and collapsed the reads into unique sequences, merging closely related sequences to remove PCR and sequencing errors. V, D and J gene segments were assigned by aligning CDR3 sequences to IMGT reference sequences. Each retained sequence needed at least a six-nucleotide match to both a V gene segment and a J gene segment. Rearrangements were called productive when the CDR3 lacked stop codons and stayed in frame with V and J; all others were non-productive. CDR3 was defined by IMGT convention, running from the second conserved V-encoded cysteine to the conserved J-encoded phenylalanine. In an earlier analysis of 587 of the donors, sequences lacking an unambiguous match to a single V gene segment were excluded. An earlier analysis of fewer than 650 of the donors classified V segments as functional when productive rearrangements were above 56.7% and as segregating when the standard deviation between donors was above 5%. A statistical classification framework was built to diagnose cytomegalovirus status from the catalog of TCR beta chain sequences. A later analysis assigned V and J genes by comparing TCR nucleotide sequences with IMGT/GENE-DB human TR gene sequences. In a later analysis, CDR3 sequences and most-parsimonious VDJ recombination scenarios were assigned using the TCRdist pipeline. In a later analysis, each TCR beta chain was defined by its CDR3 amino acid sequence together with its V-gene family, and reads lacking a unique V-gene family were excluded. A later analysis removed several hundred highly shared, low-generation-probability nucleotide sequences to deal with suspected cross-contamination and a sequencing artifact. A later analysis calculated a clonal expansion index for each public chain from normalized within-repertoire ranks of inferred template counts. In a later analysis, generation probabilities were computed with a VDJ recombination model fitted to out-of-frame rearrangements, and the resulting probabilities were checked against IGoR. Hypergeometric tests were used in a later analysis to score TCR-TCR, TCR-HLA and TCR-CMV co-occurrence, with a repertoire-size bias correction applied to the TCR pairs. To estimate false discovery rates, a later analysis permuted the HLA or CMV assignments 20 times. In a later analysis, co-occurring TCRs were grouped using DBSCAN, and TCRdist sequence similarity was added for clustering within HLA-allele-positive subsets. Co-occurrence clustering excluded repertoires with fewer than 30,000 or more than 120,000 public chains, plus five with anomalous nucleotide sharing. Held by TCRdb, this immuneACCESS table contains in-frame sequences only and omits some clones. Under half of the omission traces to an unresolved V gene where checked; the cause of the rest is unknown. D and trimming come from the DNA, and the V and J calls and clone size come from that table. The sample table gives over 45,000 clones. 2% to 2.5% of the sample is held by the ten biggest clonotypes.

The receptor chain draws on TRBV5-1 and TRBJ2-1, with TRBD1 identical over 9 junction bases. Sequences were obtained from PBMCs. The clonotype comes from a woman aged 18-29 years in good health and CMV-seronegative. The CDR3 here reads CASSPDRGIPNEQFF. The DNA sequence reads TGCGCCAGCAGCCCCGACAGGGGGATCCCAAATGAGCAGTTCTTC.